A selection of T cell receptor beta chains follows, all from one sample in a study of neurological immune-mediated disorders. TCRdb redid the calling of the 5' RACE reads with MiXCR, one entry per CDR3 protein. Of roughly 60,000 distinct CDR3 sequences detected, 4.5% to 5.5% appear once; the ten largest clones hold roughly 3.4%. Sequencing used PBMCs. These receptors were collected from a woman aged 45-65 years with multiple sclerosis. CDR3s include the opening cysteine and the closing phenylalanine or tryptophan. The D gene is left open where the match is weak. A clone size is listed for some rows: how often the clone was seen (once, few, many), or a class if it is expanded.

d_gene: .; j_gene: TRBJ2-2; v_gene: TRBV6-4; abundance: many; CDR3aa: CASGGSSAGELFF; CDR3nt: TGTGCCAGCGGTGGAAGCTCCGCCGGGGAGCTGTTTTTT
d_gene: .; j_gene: TRBJ1-1; v_gene: TRBV5-1; abundance: many; CDR3aa: CASSWNGVMNTEAFF; CDR3nt: TGCGCCAGCAGCTGGAACGGGGTCATGAACACTGAAGCTTTCTTT
d_gene: .; j_gene: TRBJ2-5; v_gene: TRBV5-1; abundance: many; CDR3aa: CASSRELVETQYF; CDR3nt: TGCGCCAGCAGCCGGGAACTAGTGGAGACCCAGTACTTC
d_gene: TRBD1; j_gene: TRBJ1-1; v_gene: TRBV28; abundance: many; CDR3aa: CASSLRQGEAFF; CDR3nt: TGTGCCAGCAGTTTAAGACAGGGGGAAGCTTTCTTT
d_gene: .; j_gene: TRBJ2-5; v_gene: TRBV28; abundance: .; CDR3aa: CASSTPMSKSGGTQYF; CDR3nt: TGTGCCAGCAGTACGCCCATGTCGAAAAGTGGCGGGACCCAGTACTTC
d_gene: .; j_gene: TRBJ1-4; v_gene: TRBV12-3/TRBV12-4; abundance: many; CDR3aa: CASRPGQTNEKLFF; CDR3nt: TGTGCCAGCAGGCCGGGACAAACTAATGAAAAACTGTTTTTT
d_gene: TRBD1; j_gene: TRBJ1-2; v_gene: TRBV15; abundance: .; CDR3aa: CATSRPSGQGSYGYTF; CDR3nt: TGTGCCACCAGCAGACCTTCGGGACAGGGGAGCTATGGCTACACCTTC
d_gene: .; j_gene: TRBJ1-5; v_gene: TRBV18; abundance: few; CDR3aa: CASSPGGSDQPQNF; CDR3nt: TGTGCCAGCTCACCAGGGGGATCTGATCAGCCCCAGAATTTT
d_gene: .; j_gene: TRBJ1-4; v_gene: TRBV7-2; abundance: .; CDR3aa: CASSGDPREKLFF; CDR3nt: TGTGCCAGCTCAGGAGACCCCAGGGAAAAACTGTTTTTT
d_gene: .; j_gene: TRBJ1-3; v_gene: TRBV7-8; abundance: many; CDR3aa: CASSSSLIGNTIYF; CDR3nt: TGTGCCAGCAGCTCTTCCCTAATAGGAAACACCATATATTTT
d_gene: .; j_gene: TRBJ2-7; v_gene: TRBV4-3; abundance: many; CDR3aa: CASSPRTSYEQYF; CDR3nt: TGCGCCAGCAGCCCCAGGACGTCCTACGAGCAGTACTTC
d_gene: TRBD1; j_gene: TRBJ1-3; v_gene: TRBV7-2; abundance: many; CDR3aa: CASSFPGGRNTIYF; CDR3nt: TGTGCCAGCAGCTTCCCAGGGGGCAGAAACACCATATATTTT
d_gene: .; j_gene: TRBJ1-2; v_gene: TRBV29-1; abundance: many; CDR3aa: CSSRGTGAIGGYTF; CDR3nt: TGCAGCAGCCGGGGTACGGGGGCAATTGGAGGCTACACCTTC
d_gene: TRBD1; j_gene: TRBJ1-6; v_gene: TRBV5-6; abundance: many; CDR3aa: CASSLGTGPNSPLHF; CDR3nt: TGTGCCAGCAGCTTGGGGACAGGGCCCAATTCACCCCTCCACTTT
d_gene: TRBD1; j_gene: TRBJ1-5; v_gene: TRBV12-3/TRBV12-4; abundance: many; CDR3aa: CASSLGQGVTRPQHF; CDR3nt: TGTGCCAGCAGCCTCGGACAGGGGGTAACTCGGCCCCAGCATTTT
d_gene: TRBD1; j_gene: TRBJ2-6; v_gene: TRBV6-2/TRBV6-3; abundance: few; CDR3aa: CASTGDRGLSGAKVLTF; CDR3nt: TGTGCCAGCACCGGTGACAGGGGGCTCTCTGGGGCCAAAGTCCTGACTTTC
d_gene: TRBD1; j_gene: TRBJ1-1; v_gene: TRBV7-9; abundance: many; CDR3aa: CASSPTGADKAFF; CDR3nt: TGTGCCAGCAGCCCCACAGGGGCCGATAAAGCTTTCTTT
d_gene: .; j_gene: TRBJ2-3; v_gene: TRBV29-1; abundance: many; CDR3aa: CSLLAPADTQYF; CDR3nt: .
d_gene: .; j_gene: TRBJ2-5; v_gene: TRBV5-1; abundance: many; CDR3aa: CASSRESLQETQYF; CDR3nt: TGCGCCAGCAGTCGTGAAAGCCTCCAAGAGACCCAGTACTTC
d_gene: .; j_gene: TRBJ1-1; v_gene: TRBV7-2; abundance: many; CDR3aa: CASSLRRIGGTNTEAFF; CDR3nt: TGTGCCAGCAGCTTACGACGCATAGGAGGAACGAACACTGAAGCTTTCTTT